This T cell receptor beta chain was identified in a study of shared clonotypes between healthy human individuals. Findings of the study overall: Only blood was sampled, and tissue TCR repertoires likely differ from blood ones.

CDR1 and CDR2 from the germline V gene are SGHRS and YFSETQ. J lost 5 bases, V lost 0 bases, and 8 bases had no gene match. The CDR3 length is 16 residues. With ten immunoSEQ deep assay plates, unsorted PBMC DNA underwent sequencing. The table came from immunoSEQ multiplex PCR; TCRdb's copy has only in-frame clones and leaves some out. In the table there are 470,000 or so clones, about 85% of which are singletons. On this clone itself: The target antigen is unknown.

Input material: PBMCs. The V call is TRBV5-1, the J call TRBJ2-5, with TRBD2 matching over 9 bases. The clonotype comes from a woman between 35 and 50 years old in good health. Some clones in this sample may be carry-over from other donors' samples. CDR3 coding DNA: TGCGCCAGCAGCTTGGCGGCGGGAGGGCCTTGGGAGACCCAGTACTTC. Protein sequence: CASSLAAGGPWETQYF. Variable domain in full (rest from reference TRBV5-1 and TRBJ2-5): KAGVTQTPRYLIKTRGQQVTLSCSPISGHRSVSWYQQTPGQGLQFLFEYFSETQRNKGNFPGRFSGRQFSNSRSEMNVSTLELGDSALYLCASSLAAGGPWETQYFGPGTRLLVL.